The rows below give T cell receptor beta chains drawn from one sample of a study of blood T cell repertoires in COVID-19. The table came from immunoSEQ multiplex PCR; TCRdb's copy has only in-frame clones and leaves some out. Of some 150,000 clones listed, approximately 83% are singletons. Sequencing used peripheral blood. These TCRs come from a woman aged 55-69 years with COVID-19, enrolled during active disease. Both conserved end residues are part of each CDR3. The D gene is left open where the match is weak. Clone size appears in some rows only: once, few, many, or a class for an expanded clone.

d_gene	v_gene	abundance	j_gene	CDR3nt	CDR3aa
TRBD2	TRBV19	.	TRBJ2-3	TGTGCCACCGCACCTAGAACTAGCGGGGGCACAGATACGCAGTATTTT	CATAPRTSGGTDTQYF
.	TRBV19	.	TRBJ1-1	TGTGCCAGTACCCCCCGCGGGGACCGACCGATGAACACTGAAGCTTTCTTT	CASTPRGDRPMNTEAFF
.	TRBV19	.	TRBJ1-1	TGTGCCAGTAGTATAGTCGTTGAGGGAAATGAAGCTTTCTTT	CASSIVVEGNEAFF
TRBD1	TRBV15	.	TRBJ2-7	TGTGCCACCAGCAGAGCGAGACAGGGACCCTACGAGCAGTACTTC	CATSRARQGPYEQYF
.	TRBV5-1	.	TRBJ1-2	TGCGCCAGCAGCTTGAGGGGTGGCAGTAACTATGGCTACACCTTC	CASSLRGGSNYGYTF
TRBD1	TRBV5-1	.	TRBJ1-2	TGCGCCAGCAGCTTGGGGCAGGGGGCCTTGAACTATGGCTACACCTTC	CASSLGQGALNYGYTF
TRBD1	TRBV19	.	TRBJ2-7	TGTGCCAGTAGTAGGGGACAGACCTACGAGCAGTACTTC	CASSRGQTYEQYF
.	TRBV12-3/TRBV12-4	.	TRBJ1-1	TGTGCCAGCAGGAGGAGGGCATCCACTGAAGCTTTCTTT	CASRRRASTEAFF
TRBD1	TRBV27	.	TRBJ1-5	TGTGCCAGCAGCCCAGGGACAGTCAATCAGCCCCAGCATTTT	CASSPGTVNQPQHF
TRBD1	TRBV29-1	few	TRBJ1-2	TGCAGCGTTGCAGGGGGCGCGGAGGGCTACACCTTC	CSVAGGAEGYTF
TRBD2	TRBV9	.	TRBJ2-1	TGTGCCAGCAGCGTAGTGGGGACTAGCGACAATGAGCAGTTCTTC	CASSVVGTSDNEQFF
.	TRBV18	.	TRBJ1-2	TGTGCCAGCTCACCACGGCCAGGCGATGGCTACACCTTC	CASSPRPGDGYTF
TRBD1	TRBV24-1	.	TRBJ2-1	TGTGCCACCAGTGACGAGACAGGGGGGGATTATGGGCAGTTCTTC	CATSDETGGDYGQFF
TRBD1	TRBV2	.	TRBJ2-1	TGTGCCAGCAGCGGACAGGAAAGCTCCTACAATGAGCAGTTCTTC	CASSGQESSYNEQFF
TRBD2	TRBV4-2	.	TRBJ2-2	TGTGCCAGCAGCCAGGGACTAGCGGTGATCACCGGGGAGCTGTTTTTT	CASSQGLAVITGELFF
TRBD1	TRBV7-2	.	TRBJ2-7	TGTGCCAGCAGTTTGGACAGGGGCGAGCAGTACTTC	CASSLDRGEQYF
.	TRBV6-2/TRBV6-3	few	TRBJ1-2	TGTGCCAGCAGTCAGGGTCTCGGCTATGGCTACACCTTC	CASSQGLGYGYTF
TRBD1	TRBV19	.	TRBJ1-1	TGTGCCAGTAGTCACAGGGGGGAGGCTGAAGCTTTCTTT	CASSHRGEAEAFF
TRBD2	TRBV3-1/TRBV3-2	.	TRBJ2-1	TGTGCCAGCAGCCCACGGGGGGTCCACAATGAGCAGTTCTTC	CASSPRGVHNEQFF
TRBD1	TRBV2	.	TRBJ2-2	TGTGCCAGCATCCCGGACAGGGGGCGCACCGGGGAGCTGTTTTTT	CASIPDRGRTGELFF
.	TRBV9	.	TRBJ1-3	TGTGCCAGCAGCCATGGGCCGAGCTCTGGAAACACCATATATTTT	CASSHGPSSGNTIYF
TRBD2	TRBV9	.	TRBJ2-4	TGTGCCAGCAGCGTAGGGGGAGGGGAAAACATTCAGTACTTC	CASSVGGGENIQYF
.	TRBV6-6	once	TRBJ1-1	TGTGCCAGCAGTTACCACCCCATAGATAGTGCTGAAGCTTTCTTT	CASSYHPIDSAEAFF
.	TRBV24-1	.	TRBJ1-4	TGTGCCACCAGTGCTCCTCCGGGGGGCGAGAATGAAAAACTGTTTTTT	CATSAPPGGENEKLFF
.	TRBV11-2	once	TRBJ2-5	TGTGCCAGCAGCTTAGACCCCTTCAGGGGAGAGACCCAGTACTTC	CASSLDPFRGETQYF
TRBD1	TRBV5-4	.	TRBJ1-1	TGTGCCAGCAGCGGACCTTGGGGACAGGGTAACACTGAAGCTTTCTTT	CASSGPWGQGNTEAFF
.	TRBV20-1	few	TRBJ2-3	TGCAGTGCTAGTGGAGGTGCGGGGAGAGCAGATACGCAGTATTTT	CSASGGAGRADTQYF
TRBD2	TRBV9	.	TRBJ2-2	TGTGCCAGCGGGACTGCTAGCGGACCCACCGGGGAGCTGTTTTTT	CASGTASGPTGELFF
TRBD1	TRBV5-8	.	TRBJ1-2	TGTGCCAGCAGCTTACATCAACAGGGGTTCTATGGCTACACCTTC	CASSLHQQGFYGYTF
TRBD2	TRBV15	.	TRBJ2-1	TGTGCCACCAGCAGAGAATTAGCGGGGGGGTATGAGCAGTTCTTC	CATSRELAGGYEQFF
TRBD1	TRBV19	few	TRBJ1-1	TGTGCCAGTGTTGACAGGGTGGGCACTGAAGCTTTCTTT	CASVDRVGTEAFF
TRBD1	TRBV5-1	.	TRBJ2-3	TGCGCCAGCAGACAGGGACAGGGCACAGATACGCAGTATTTT	CASRQGQGTDTQYF
.	TRBV23-1	.	TRBJ1-4	TGCGCCAGCAGGTGGTGGGGGGGCGGTAATGAAAAACTGTTTTTT	CASRWWGGGNEKLFF
.	TRBV6-5	.	TRBJ1-2	TGTGCCAGCAGTTCAGGGGACTATGGCTACACCTTC	CASSSGDYGYTF
.	TRBV1	.	TRBJ2-2	TGCACCAGCACCCACGGGGAGGGGAACACCGGGGAGCTGTTTTTT	CTSTHGEGNTGELFF
.	TRBV7-8	.	TRBJ2-5	TGTGCCAGCAGCGCGGAGGGACAGTACCAAGAGACCCAGTACTTC	CASSAEGQYQETQYF